This TCR beta chain was retrieved from a study of Ad26.COV2.S vaccination and SARS-CoV-2 variants. Study at large: The donor participated in the COV1001 trial, in its Ad26.COV2.S arm. Administration of Ad26.COV2.S was intramuscular, either once or twice 56 days apart.

Germline V gene data show CDR1 as LNHDA and CDR2 as SQIVND (reference sequence). The CDR3 consists of 14 residues. Trimming removed 3 bases at V and 3 bases at J, with 12 bases between. The protocol was immunoSEQ multiplex PCR, while the TCRdb copy is restricted to in-frame clones and leaves out a portion. The sample records around 400,000 clones, over 75% being singletons. The sample's treatment: about 20 received Ad26.COV2.S at low or high dose, single or two shots; 5 received placebo; per-sample allocation not given. Day 63 after the first injection of vaccine or placebo was the sampling time. This adult donor, from Boston, was 18-55 years old. The vaccine antigen was prefusion-stabilized Wuhan SARS-CoV-2 spike.

This clonotype originated in a person between 18 and 60 years old who received the Ad26.COV2.S COVID-19 vaccine or a placebo. The starting material was peripheral blood, obtained in a trial of Ad26.COV2.S vaccine versus placebo. The gene calls are TRBV19 and TRBJ2-7, with a weak D call TRBD1 (6 bases). CDR3 residues: CASSIEGRGYEQYF. For the CDR3, the DNA is TGTGCCAGTAGTATTGAAGGCAGGGGCTACGAGCAGTACTTC.